This entry lists 24 T cell receptor beta chains sequenced from one sample in a study of T cell responses to AZD1222 COVID-19 vaccine. Here immunoSEQ multiplex PCR was the method, and the copy in TCRdb shows in-frame clones only, minus some. The repertoire holds roughly 120,000 clones, with 65% to 85% as singletons. Sequencing was performed on peripheral blood, taken on day 0 of AZD1222 vaccination. These receptors were obtained from an adult in good health.

This chain links TRBV27 with TRBJ1-6, with 9 bases identical to TRBD1. J lost 6 bases, V lost 6 bases, and 3 bases had no gene match. The CDR3 runs to 14 residues. The germline V gene encodes CDR1 MNHEY and CDR2 SMNVEV (reference sequence). The CDR3 loop reads CASRGTGSNSPLHF. CDR3 nucleotide sequence: TGTGCCAGCAGGGGGACAGGGTCTAATTCACCCCTCCACTTT.

J is TRBJ1-1 and V is TRBV7-9; D remains unclear. Germline CDR1 reads SEHNR; CDR2 reads FQNEAQ (reference sequence). The CDR3 runs 11 residues. Trimming shortened V by 5 bases and J by 10 bases, and 11 bases separated the two germline ends. Here the CDR3 DNA reads TGTGCCAGCAGCCCCTCAGGTGGAGCTTTCTTT. It translates to CASSPSGGAFF.

This chain joins TRBV30 and TRBJ1-1; 9 positions match TRBD1. Losses at the gene ends were 5 bases for V and 5 bases for J; bases not matched to a gene: 0. Germline assignment: CDR1 GTSNPN and CDR2 SVGIG (reference sequence). The CDR3 is 11 amino acids. CDR3 amino acids: CAWGQGTEAFF. Written as DNA, the CDR3 is TGTGCCTGGGGACAGGGGACTGAAGCTTTCTTT.

This clone was seen only once. The rearrangement uses TRBV2 and TRBJ1-6; no definite D call. The CDR3 spans 13 residues. Germline CDR1 reads SNHLY; CDR2 reads FYNNEI. Trimming took off 2 bases at V and 7 bases at J, with 6 bases between the two ends. CDR3 coding DNA: TGTGCCAGCAGTGAAACAGACAATTCACCCCTCCACTTT. Amino acid sequence: CASSETDNSPLHF.

The chain recombines TRBV28 with TRBJ1-1, with D possibly TRBD1 on 6 matching bases. V was shortened by 3 bases and J by 4 bases, with 12 bases between the two germline ends. CDR1 and CDR2 (germline): MDHEN, SYDVKM. CDR3 size: 14 residues. In nucleotides, the CDR3 is TGTGCCAGCAGTTTTGGTACAGGGTCCACTGAAGCTTTCTTT. This translates into CASSFGTGSTEAFF.

The V call is TRBV29-1, the J call TRBJ2-7; TRBD1 agrees at 7 bases. V lost 7 bases, J lost 8 bases, and 14 bases stayed unmatched. CDR1 is SQVTM, CDR2 ANQGSEA, per germline. CDR3 length equals 13 residues. The CDR3 coding sequence is TGCAGCGCCAGACATCTTACAGGGGCCCAGCAGTACTTC. Amino acid sequence: CSARHLTGAQQYF.

There are a few counts of this clone. The chain has TRBV30 and TRBJ1-2; the D is unclear. Germline V gene lookup returns CDR1 GTSNPN and CDR2 SVGIG (reference sequence). Trimming cost V 1 base and J 0 bases, with 6 bases left between them. CDR3 length: 13 residues. The DNA of the CDR3 is TGTGCCTGGAGTGGGGTAGCTAACTATGGCTACACCTTC. Translation: CAWSGVANYGYTF.

The chain couples TRBV2 to TRBJ1-1; 7 bases are shared with TRBD1. Germline CDR1 reads SNHLY; CDR2 reads FYNNEI. With V trimmed by 7 bases and J by 4 bases, 9 bases remained unmatched. The CDR3 runs to 14 residues. The CDR3 region has the DNA TGTGCCAGCACCCTCAGGGGGGGCGGCACTGAAGCTTTCTTT. Residues: CASTLRGGGTEAFF. Together with reference TRBV2 and TRBJ1-1, the CDR3 gives the full variable domain: EPEVTQTPSHQVTQMGQEVILRCVPISNHLYFYWYRQILGQKVEFLVSFYNNEISEKSEIFDDQFSVERPDGSNFTLKIRSTKLEDSAMYFCASTLRGGGTEAFFGQGTRLTVV.

V usage is TRBV28 and J usage is TRBJ2-3; D possibly matches TRBD1 or TRBD2 (5 bases each). CDR3 length equals 16 residues. CDR1 and CDR2 (germline): MDHEN, SYDVKM. V gave up 5 bases and J gave up 9 bases, with 24 bases separating them. The DNA for the CDR3 is TGTGCCAGCAGTGTCCCGGACGGGGCGCCCCAGAGGACGCAGTATTTT. It encodes CASSVPDGAPQRTQYF.

V gene TRBV29-1 combines with J gene TRBJ2-3, with 12 bases matching TRBD1. There are 16 residues in the CDR3. Per the germline V gene, CDR1 is SQVTM and CDR2 is ANQGSEA. The V segment lost 6 bases and the J segment 4 bases; nucleotides outside the gene matches: 11. The CDR3 is CSVERAGTGGADTQYF. CDR3 nucleotide sequence: TGCAGCGTCGAAAGGGCAGGGACAGGGGGCGCAGATACGCAGTATTTT.

The chain employs TRBV19 and TRBJ1-4; TRBD1 agrees at 8 bases. Germline trimming cut 10 bases from V and 8 bases from J; bases unmatched to any gene: 9. Germline loops: CDR1 LNHDA, CDR2 SQIVND (reference sequence). The CDR3 totals 13 residues. The chain's CDR3 is CATQDRVDEKLFF. The DNA for the CDR3 is TGTGCCACCCAGGACAGGGTTGACGAAAAACTGTTTTTT.

The rearrangement links TRBV19 to TRBJ2-5; no definite D call. This CDR3 comprises 13 residues. CDR1 is LNHDA and CDR2 is SQIVND in the germline V gene (reference sequence). The V and J ends lost 5 bases and 1 base respectively, with 8 bases between them. CDR3 DNA sequence: TGTGCCAGTAGTCCTAATTTCCAAGAGACCCAGTACTTC. Its protein is CASSPNFQETQYF.

V and J are TRBV3-1 (or the pseudogene TRBV3-2) and TRBJ1-3, with D maybe TRBD1 (5 bases). This CDR3 is built from 15 residues. Germline V gene data show CDR1 as LGHDT and CDR2 as YNNKEL (reference sequence). V lost 0 bases and J lost 4, with 10 bases in between. The CDR3 DNA is TGTGCCAGCAGCCAAGAAGGCAGGGACGGAAACACCATATATTTT. This codes for CASSQEGRDGNTIYF.

The chain joins TRBV28 to TRBJ1-2, with D perhaps TRBD1 (5 bases). CDR3 size: 12 residues. Trimming removed 4 bases from V and 6 bases from J, with 9 bases in between. Germline CDR1 MDHEN, CDR2 SYDVKM. The CDR3 coding sequence is TGTGCCAGCAGTTCGACGGGGGATGGCTACACCTTC. It translates to CASSSTGDGYTF.

The chain links TRBV11-2 to TRBJ2-7, with 7 bases aligning to TRBD1. This CDR3 spans 13 amino acids. Germline V gene lookup returns CDR1 SGHAT and CDR2 FQNNGV. V was pared by 5 bases and J by 0 bases, with 1 base of the junction left unmatched. CDR3 amino acids: CASSRDSSYEQYF. The CDR3 DNA reads TGTGCCAGCAGCCGGGACAGCTCCTACGAGCAGTACTTC.

J is TRBJ2-7 and V is TRBV3-1 (or the pseudogene TRBV3-2); 9 bases are a match to TRBD1. The germline V gene has CDR1 LGHDT and CDR2 YNNKEL (reference sequence). V shed 0 bases and J 6 bases; nucleotides not matched to a gene: 15. This CDR3 is 18 amino acids long. CDR3 sequence: CASSQDRRTGTGFTEQYF. CDR3 bases: TGTGCCAGCAGCCAAGATCGCCGCACCGGGACAGGGTTCACCGAGCAGTACTTC.

This chain uses TRBV28 with TRBJ1-3; D gene ambiguous. V was cut by 5 bases and J by 4 bases, with 15 bases left in between. The CDR3 totals 15 residues. Looked up from germline, CDR1 is MDHEN and CDR2 is SYDVKM. For the CDR3, the DNA is TGTGCCAGCAGTCGTATACTGGGAGGGGGAAACACCATATATTTT. Amino acid sequence: CASSRILGGGNTIYF.

The J gene is TRBJ1-3, the V gene TRBV24-1, with unresolved D. Looked up from germline, CDR1 is KGHDR and CDR2 is SFDVKD. The CDR3 runs to 17 residues. With 2 bases removed from V and 0 bases from J, the gap between germline ends came to 13 bases. This CDR3 reads CATSDSGPASSGNTIYF. The CDR3 DNA is TGTGCCACCAGTGATTCTGGGCCGGCAAGCTCTGGAAACACCATATATTTT.

The chain joins TRBV4-2 to TRBJ1-6; D remains unclear. Trimming removed 1 base at V and 7 bases at J, with 14 bases between. CDR1 is LGHNA, CDR2 YNFKEQ, per germline. The CDR3 is 16 amino acids. The CDR3 region is CASSQGGPTVNSPLHF. CDR3 DNA sequence: TGTGCCAGCAGCCAAGGAGGACCCACTGTAAATTCACCCCTCCACTTT.

V and J are TRBV7-9 and TRBJ2-5, with 7 bases fitting TRBD2. V lost 1 base to trimming and J lost 5 bases; unmatched junction nucleotides: 7. CDR3 size: 15 residues. Germline values: CDR1 SEHNR, CDR2 FQNEAQ (reference sequence). CDR3 region: CASSLVRTRDETQYF. The CDR3 DNA is TGTGCCAGCAGCTTAGTACGGACTAGGGACGAGACCCAGTACTTC.

The CDR3 sequence is CASSPDRAGEQYF. CDR3 DNA: TGTGCCAGCAGCCCAGACAGGGCTGGGGAGCAGTACTTC. This chain uses TRBV5-6 with TRBJ2-7, with 7 bases matching TRBD1. CDR1 is SGHDT, CDR2 YYEEEE, per germline. The trim removed 4 bases at V and 7 bases at J, leaving 8 bases unmatched. The CDR3 has 13 residues.

V and J are TRBV19 and TRBJ2-7; 7 bases fit TRBD1. The V gene end was trimmed by 9 bases and the J gene end by 2 bases; junction bases not matched to a gene: 7. CDR1 LNHDA and CDR2 SQIVND come from the germline V gene (reference sequence). The CDR3 extends over 13 amino acids. The CDR3 DNA reads as TGTGCCAGCCGGGACAGTACTACCTACGAGCAGTACTTC. This encodes CASRDSTTYEQYF.

V is TRBV2 and J is TRBJ1-2; 7 bases fit TRBD1. This CDR3 contains 13 residues. CDR1 and CDR2 (germline): SNHLY, FYNNEI. Unmatched junction bases numbered 10, after V lost 9 bases and J lost 6 bases. The CDR3 DNA reads as TGTGCCAGTTCCAACGACAGGGATCATGGCTACACCTTC. It yields the protein CASSNDRDHGYTF.

This chain links TRBV2 with TRBJ1-5, with D tentatively TRBD1 (5 bases). The CDR3 has 14 amino acids. Trimming removed 8 bases at V and 1 base at J, with 12 bases between. Germline V gene sequence: CDR1 SNHLY, CDR2 FYNNEI. The CDR3 DNA reads as TGTGCCAGCTGCCAGGGAGCCAGCAATCAGCCCCAGCATTTT. Translating gives CASCQGASNQPQHF.